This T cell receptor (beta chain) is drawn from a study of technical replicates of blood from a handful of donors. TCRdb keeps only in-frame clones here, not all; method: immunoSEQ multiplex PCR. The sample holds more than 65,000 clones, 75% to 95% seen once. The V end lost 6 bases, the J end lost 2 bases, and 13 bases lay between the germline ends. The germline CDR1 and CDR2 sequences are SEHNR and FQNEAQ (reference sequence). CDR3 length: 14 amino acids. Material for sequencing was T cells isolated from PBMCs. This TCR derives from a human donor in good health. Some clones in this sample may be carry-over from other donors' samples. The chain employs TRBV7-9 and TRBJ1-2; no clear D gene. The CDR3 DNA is TGTGCCAGCAGTTCGGTGGGCCTGAACTATGGCTACACCTTC. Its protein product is CASSSVGLNYGYTF.